This T cell receptor (beta chain) stems from a study of OX40 agonist ivuxolimab in advanced cancers. At the level of the study: Partial responses were seen in three patients, one with hepatocellular carcinoma and two with cutaneous melanoma.

For this clone: Its antigen is currently unknown.

Trimming stripped 0 bases from V and 7 bases from J, with 15 bases between. The CDR3 sequence is 15 residues long. Germline V CDR1 and CDR2: MRHNA, SNTAGT. Regarding the study as a whole: Within 6 weeks, CD4+ and CD8+ blood T cells expanded clonally at 0.1 to 3.0 mg/kg.

Clones were read by immunoSEQ multiplex PCR, and TCRdb kept only the in-frame ones, dropping some. The table lists approximately 99,000 clones, more than 85% of them singletons, with 0.5% to 0.8% in the top ten. This sample comprised CD4+ or CD8+ T cells sorted from blood, obtained in a trial of the OX40 agonist ivuxolimab. This TCR derives from an adult with an advanced solid tumor such as melanoma, head and neck, liver or kidney cancer. This chain uses TRBV6-4 with TRBJ1-2, with a tentative D call TRBD1 (6 bases). This chain's CDR3 is CASSDSWGGQVGYTF. As DNA, the CDR3 is TGTGCCAGCAGTGACTCTTGGGGGGGCCAGGTTGGCTACACCTTC.